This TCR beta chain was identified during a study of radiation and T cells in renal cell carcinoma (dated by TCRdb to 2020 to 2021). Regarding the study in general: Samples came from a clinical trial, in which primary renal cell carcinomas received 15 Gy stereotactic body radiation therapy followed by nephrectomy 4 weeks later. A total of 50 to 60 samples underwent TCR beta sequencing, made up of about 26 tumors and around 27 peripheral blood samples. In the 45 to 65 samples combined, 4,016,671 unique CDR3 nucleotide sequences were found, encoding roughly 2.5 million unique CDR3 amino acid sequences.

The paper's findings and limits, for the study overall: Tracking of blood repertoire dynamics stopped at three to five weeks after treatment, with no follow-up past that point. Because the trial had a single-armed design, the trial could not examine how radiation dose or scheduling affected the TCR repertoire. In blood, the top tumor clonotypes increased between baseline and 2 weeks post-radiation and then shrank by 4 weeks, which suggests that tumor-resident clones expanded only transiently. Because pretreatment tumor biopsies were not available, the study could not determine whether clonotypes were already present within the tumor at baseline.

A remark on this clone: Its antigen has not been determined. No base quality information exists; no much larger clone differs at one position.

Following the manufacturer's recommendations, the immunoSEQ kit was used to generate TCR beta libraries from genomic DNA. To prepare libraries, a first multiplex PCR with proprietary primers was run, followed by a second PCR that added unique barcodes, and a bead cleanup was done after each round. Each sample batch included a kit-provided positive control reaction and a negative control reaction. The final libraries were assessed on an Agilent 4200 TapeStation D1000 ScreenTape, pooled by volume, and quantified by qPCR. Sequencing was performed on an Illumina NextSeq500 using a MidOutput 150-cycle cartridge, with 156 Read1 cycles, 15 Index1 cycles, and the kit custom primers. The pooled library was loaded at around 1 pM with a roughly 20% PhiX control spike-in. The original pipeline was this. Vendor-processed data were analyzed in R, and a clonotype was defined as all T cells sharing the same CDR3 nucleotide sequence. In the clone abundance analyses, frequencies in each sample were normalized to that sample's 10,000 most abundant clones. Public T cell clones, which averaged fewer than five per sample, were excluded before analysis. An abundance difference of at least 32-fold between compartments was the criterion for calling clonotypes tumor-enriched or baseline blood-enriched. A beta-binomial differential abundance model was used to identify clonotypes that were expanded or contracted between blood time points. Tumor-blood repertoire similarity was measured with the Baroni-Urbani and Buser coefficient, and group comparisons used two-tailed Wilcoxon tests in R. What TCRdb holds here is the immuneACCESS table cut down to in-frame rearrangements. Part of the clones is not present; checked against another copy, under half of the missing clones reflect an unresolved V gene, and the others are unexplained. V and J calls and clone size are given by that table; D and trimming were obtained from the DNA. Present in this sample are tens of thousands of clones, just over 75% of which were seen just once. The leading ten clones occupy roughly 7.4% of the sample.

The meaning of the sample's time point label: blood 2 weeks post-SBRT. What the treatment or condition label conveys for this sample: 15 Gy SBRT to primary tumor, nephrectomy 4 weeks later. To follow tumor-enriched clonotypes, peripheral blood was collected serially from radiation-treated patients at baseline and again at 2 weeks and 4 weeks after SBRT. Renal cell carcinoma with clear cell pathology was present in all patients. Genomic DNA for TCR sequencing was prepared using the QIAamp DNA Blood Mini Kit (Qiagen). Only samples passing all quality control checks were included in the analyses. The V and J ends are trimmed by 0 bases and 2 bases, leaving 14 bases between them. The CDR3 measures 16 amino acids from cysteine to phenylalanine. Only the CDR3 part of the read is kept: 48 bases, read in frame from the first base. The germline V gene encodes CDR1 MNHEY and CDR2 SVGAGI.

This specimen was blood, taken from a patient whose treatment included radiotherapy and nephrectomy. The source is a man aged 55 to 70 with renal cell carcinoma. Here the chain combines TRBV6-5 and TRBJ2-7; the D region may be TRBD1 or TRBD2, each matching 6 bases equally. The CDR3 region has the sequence CASSYSGGGDTYEQYF. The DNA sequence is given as TGTGCCAGCAGTTACTCTGGAGGAGGGGACACCTACGAGCAGTACTTC.